This T cell receptor beta chain was observed in a study of STAT5B mutations in CD4+ large granular lymphocyte leukemia. Libraries were prepared by immunoSEQ multiplex PCR; TCRdb keeps only in-frame clonotypes and omits some of them. The profile shows around 23,000 clones, 79% of them singletons. With 4 bases clipped from V and 4 bases from J, the junction kept 8 bases outside the gene matches. The CDR3 length is 15 residues. Germline CDR1 and CDR2: SGHNT and YENEEA. The rearrangement links TRBV11-3 to TRBJ2-7, with 9 bases aligning to TRBD2. The sample consisted of CD4+ T cells from blood buffy coats. The source is a human donor in good health. As DNA, the CDR3 is TGTGCCAGCAGCTCTATTTTAGCGGGAGAATACGAGCAGTACTTC. This sequence encodes CASSSILAGEYEQYF.